This T cell receptor (beta chain) was documented in a study of regulatory T cells in long-lasting Graves disease. Study as a whole: Antithyroid drugs had been taken under 3 months by newly diagnosed Graves' patients.

According to the study, TCR beta libraries were built with iRepertoire HTBI primers and CDR3-region Arm-PCR. TCRdb fed the multiplex PCR reads into MiXCR, producing one record per CDR3 protein. This sample has a few hundred thousand distinct CDR3 sequences, with about an eighth found just once. This clonotype was detected many times. Germline CDR1 and CDR2: MNHEY and SVGEGT. V shed 8 bases, J shed 8 bases, and the junction held 6 bases outside the gene matches. The CDR3 runs to 13 residues. Time point given: newly diagnosed GD, antithyroid drugs for less than 3 months. The TCR library was made from RNA that had been extracted from PBMCs in TRIzol. Another study also made use of these data, one on T cells in Graves' hyperthyroidism and ophthalmopathy.

This clonotype originated in a young woman with Graves disease. The genes are TRBV6-2 or TRBV6-3 and TRBJ2-1, with 10 bases lining up with TRBD2. Sequenced here: peripheral blood mononuclear cells (PBMCs), sampled at new diagnosis, from a patient treated with antithyroid drugs. CDR3 sequence: CASLTAGGDEQFF. The CDR3 DNA follows: TGTGCCAGCCTAACAGCGGGGGGGGATGAGCAGTTCTTC.